A selection of T cell receptor beta chains follows, all from one sample in a study of blood T cells in healthy people across ages. TCRdb passed the 5' RACE reads through MiXCR, listing each CDR3 protein once. Among some 1.1 million distinct CDR3 sequences listed, under 40% were seen once. The sequencing input was blood. These receptors were collected from a man between 18 and 29 years old in good health. CDR3s include the opening cysteine and the closing phenylalanine or tryptophan. The D gene is left open where the match is weak. Some rows have no size entry. The others give once, few or many, or a class for an expanded clone.

v_gene: TRBV10-3
abundance: -
j_gene: TRBJ2-6
d_gene: TRBD1
CDR3aa: CAIRGQGQGNSGPNVLTF
CDR3nt: TGTGCCATCAGGGGGCAGGGACAGGGAAATTCAGGGCCCAACGTCCTGACTTTC

v_gene: TRBV20-1
abundance: once
j_gene: TRBJ2-1
d_gene: -
CDR3aa: CSARFVGQAYNEQFF
CDR3nt: TGCAGTGCTAGATTTGTGGGACAAGCCTACAATGAGCAGTTCTTC

v_gene: TRBV6-1
abundance: many
j_gene: TRBJ2-3
d_gene: TRBD1
CDR3aa: CASRPVGRGLGGTDTQYF
CDR3nt: TGTGCCAGCCGCCCCGTGGGCAGGGGGCTCGGTGGCACAGATACGCAGTATTTT

v_gene: TRBV12-3/TRBV12-4
abundance: -
j_gene: TRBJ2-5
d_gene: -
CDR3aa: CASREGQSIGETQYF
CDR3nt: TGTGCCAGCAGGGAAGGACAATCAATCGGGGAGACCCAGTACTTC

v_gene: TRBV5-4
abundance: -
j_gene: TRBJ1-1
d_gene: TRBD1
CDR3aa: CASSSTDRGRGTEAFF
CDR3nt: TGTGCCAGCAGCTCGACGGACAGGGGGCGAGGGACTGAAGCTTTCTTT

v_gene: TRBV20-1
abundance: -
j_gene: TRBJ2-7
d_gene: -
CDR3aa: CSAEDSYEQYF
CDR3nt: TGCAGTGCTGAAGACAGCTACGAGCAGTACTTC

v_gene: TRBV15
abundance: few
j_gene: TRBJ2-1
d_gene: TRBD2
CDR3aa: CATSRPGLAGDNEQFF
CDR3nt: TGTGCCACCAGCAGACCCGGGCTAGCGGGGGACAATGAGCAGTTCTTC

v_gene: TRBV6-5
abundance: -
j_gene: TRBJ2-5
d_gene: TRBD1
CDR3aa: CASREGQGLQETQYF
CDR3nt: TGTGCCAGCAGAGAGGGACAGGGTCTCCAAGAGACCCAGTACTTC

v_gene: TRBV6-5
abundance: -
j_gene: TRBJ1-2
d_gene: -
CDR3aa: CASSNTANYGYTF
CDR3nt: TGTGCCAGCAGCAACACGGCTAACTATGGCTACACCTTC

v_gene: TRBV20-1
abundance: -
j_gene: TRBJ1-2
d_gene: -
CDR3aa: CSARDKQGWDYGYTF
CDR3nt: TGCAGTGCTAGAGATAAACAGGGCTGGGACTATGGCTACACCTTC

v_gene: TRBV9
abundance: -
j_gene: TRBJ2-5
d_gene: -
CDR3aa: CASSVGNSQETQYF
CDR3nt: TGTGCCAGCAGCGTAGGAAACAGCCAAGAGACCCAGTACTTC

v_gene: TRBV12-3/TRBV12-4
abundance: few
j_gene: TRBJ2-7
d_gene: -
CDR3aa: CASRFSGSYEQYF
CDR3nt: TGTGCCAGCAGATTCAGTGGCTCCTACGAGCAGTACTTC

v_gene: TRBV7-2
abundance: many
j_gene: TRBJ2-1
d_gene: -
CDR3aa: CASSLAGANNEQFF
CDR3nt: TGTGCCAGCAGCTTAGCGGGAGCCAACAATGAGCAGTTCTTC

v_gene: TRBV6-2/TRBV6-3
abundance: -
j_gene: TRBJ2-1
d_gene: -
CDR3aa: CASSSEGGQEQFF
CDR3nt: TGTGCCAGCAGTAGTGAGGGGGGCCAAGAGCAGTTCTTC

v_gene: TRBV3-1
abundance: -
j_gene: TRBJ2-7
d_gene: -
CDR3aa: CASSQVRGSEQYF
CDR3nt: TGTGCCAGCAGCCAAGTACGGGGGAGCGAGCAGTACTTC

v_gene: TRBV6-4
abundance: -
j_gene: TRBJ1-1
d_gene: -
CDR3aa: CASSPGVASEAFF
CDR3nt: TGTGCCAGCAGTCCTGGGGTGGCGTCTGAAGCTTTCTTT

v_gene: TRBV7-3
abundance: -
j_gene: TRBJ2-5
d_gene: TRBD1
CDR3aa: CASSLNRGFYNEQYF
CDR3nt: TGTGCCAGCAGCTTAAACAGGGGTTTTTACAATGAGCAGTACTTC

v_gene: TRBV20-1
abundance: many
j_gene: TRBJ1-2
d_gene: -
CDR3aa: CSAREGDYGYTF
CDR3nt: TGCAGTGCTCGGGAAGGGGACTATGGCTACACCTTC

v_gene: TRBV19
abundance: -
j_gene: TRBJ1-2
d_gene: -
CDR3aa: CASSIGGGGYTF
CDR3nt: TGTGCCAGTAGTATCGGGGGCGGAGGCTACACCTTC

v_gene: TRBV4-1
abundance: -
j_gene: TRBJ2-5
d_gene: -
CDR3aa: CASSQSEQETQYF
CDR3nt: TGCGCCAGCAGCCAGAGTGAGCAAGAGACCCAGTACTTC

v_gene: TRBV5-1
abundance: -
j_gene: TRBJ2-1
d_gene: -
CDR3aa: CASARDVSNEQFF
CDR3nt: TGCGCCAGCGCCCGAGATGTGTCCAATGAGCAGTTCTTC

v_gene: TRBV15
abundance: many
j_gene: TRBJ1-5
d_gene: -
CDR3aa: CATGGSNQPQHF
CDR3nt: TGTGCCACCGGAGGGAGCAATCAGCCCCAGCATTTT

v_gene: TRBV3-1
abundance: -
j_gene: TRBJ1-4
d_gene: -
CDR3aa: CASSYANGKLFF
CDR3nt: TGTGCCAGCAGCTACGCCAACGGAAAACTGTTTTTT

v_gene: TRBV20-1
abundance: -
j_gene: TRBJ2-1
d_gene: -
CDR3aa: CSPSGVEHQETQFF
CDR3nt: TGCAGTCCCTCGGGGGTCGAGCACCAAGAGACCCAGTTCTTC

v_gene: TRBV7-9
abundance: -
j_gene: TRBJ2-5
d_gene: -
CDR3aa: CASSFFGPTGDLYQETQYF
CDR3nt: TGTGCCAGCAGCTTCTTTGGGCCAACCGGGGACTTGTACCAAGAGACCCAGTACTTC

v_gene: TRBV12-3/TRBV12-4
abundance: few
j_gene: TRBJ1-1
d_gene: -
CDR3aa: CASSLWGDTEAFF
CDR3nt: TGTGCCAGCAGTTTGTGGGGTGACACTGAAGCTTTCTTT

v_gene: TRBV20-1
abundance: -
j_gene: TRBJ1-4
d_gene: TRBD1
CDR3aa: CSALIQGAGEKLFF
CDR3nt: TGCAGTGCCCTGATCCAGGGGGCGGGGGAAAAACTGTTTTTT

v_gene: TRBV12-3/TRBV12-4
abundance: few
j_gene: TRBJ1-5
d_gene: -
CDR3aa: CASRRTENQPQHF
CDR3nt: TGTGCCAGCAGACGGACAGAAAATCAGCCCCAGCATTTT

v_gene: TRBV11-2
abundance: -
j_gene: TRBJ1-1
d_gene: TRBD1
CDR3aa: CASSLDRGQRGEAFF
CDR3nt: TGTGCCAGCAGCTTAGATCGGGGACAGAGAGGCGAAGCTTTCTTT

v_gene: TRBV4-3
abundance: few
j_gene: TRBJ2-7
d_gene: -
CDR3aa: CASSQDVNYEQYF
CDR3nt: TGCGCCAGCAGCCAAGATGTCAACTACGAGCAGTACTTC

v_gene: TRBV18
abundance: -
j_gene: TRBJ1-1
d_gene: -
CDR3aa: CASSLARAGNTEAFF
CDR3nt: TGTGCCAGCTCACTGGCGAGGGCCGGCAACACTGAAGCTTTCTTT

v_gene: TRBV5-1
abundance: -
j_gene: TRBJ2-5
d_gene: -
CDR3aa: CASSVYRAFEETQYF
CDR3nt: TGCGCCAGCAGCGTATACAGGGCGTTTGAAGAGACCCAGTACTTC

v_gene: TRBV4-1
abundance: -
j_gene: TRBJ1-1
d_gene: TRBD1
CDR3aa: CASSQGSGTGYSEAFF
CDR3nt: TGCGCCAGCAGCCAAGGATCCGGGACAGGGTATTCTGAAGCTTTCTTT

v_gene: TRBV4-1
abundance: few
j_gene: TRBJ2-3
d_gene: TRBD2
CDR3aa: CASSQSERGSTDTQYF
CDR3nt: TGCGCCAGCAGCCAATCTGAGCGGGGGAGCACAGATACGCAGTATTTT

v_gene: TRBV4-3
abundance: -
j_gene: TRBJ1-2
d_gene: -
CDR3aa: CASSQDMYLNYGYTF
CDR3nt: TGCGCCAGCAGCCAAGATATGTACCTTAACTATGGCTACACCTTC

v_gene: TRBV20-1
abundance: -
j_gene: TRBJ2-5
d_gene: -
CDR3aa: CSAPKETQYF
CDR3nt: TGCAGTGCTCCCAAAGAGACCCAGTACTTC

v_gene: TRBV6-2/TRBV6-3
abundance: -
j_gene: TRBJ2-7
d_gene: -
CDR3aa: CASRNGWNEQYF
CDR3nt: TGTGCCAGCAGGAACGGGTGGAACGAGCAGTACTTC

v_gene: TRBV4-3
abundance: -
j_gene: TRBJ2-1
d_gene: -
CDR3aa: CASSQDFRGQYNNEQFF
CDR3nt: TGCGCCAGCAGCCAAGATTTCCGGGGGCAGTATAACAATGAGCAGTTCTTC

v_gene: TRBV4-2
abundance: few
j_gene: TRBJ1-1
d_gene: -
CDR3aa: CASSQDQDIMSVLGEAFF
CDR3nt: TGTGCCAGCAGCCAAGATCAGGACATTATGAGTGTTTTAGGTGAAGCTTTCTTT